What follows describes a single T cell receptor (beta chain). The authors' processing: Estimates of nucleated cell counts were drawn from the amplification of reference gene primers. TCRdb's table, derived via immunoSEQ multiplex PCR, lists solely in-frame clones and lacks some. The V and J calls and clone size are taken from that table; D and trimming were inferred from the DNA. The table records around 23,000 clones, 89% of them present only once. The sample is drawn from a study of blood T cell repertoires in COVID-19. The overall study: COVID-19 samples, acute and convalescent, were from the United States, Italy and Spain. T cells, B-cell-depleted T cells, or PBMCs supplied cDNA or gDNA.

From germline, CDR1 is SGHNT and CDR2 YYREEE (reference sequence). V lost 4 bases and J lost 3; bases outside the gene matches: 8. The CDR3 consists of 15 residues. The chain links TRBV5-4 to TRBJ2-7; 9 bases match TRBD1. The source is a human donor in a cohort sampled during active COVID-19. Sequencing input: peripheral blood. For the CDR3, the DNA is TGTGCCAGCAGCCGGGACAGGGAGAGTGGCTACGAGCAGTACTTC. As protein: CASSRDRESGYEQYF.